This is a list of T cell receptor beta chains from one sample in a study of neurological immune-mediated disorders. Each CDR3 protein gets one entry after TCRdb re-called the 5' RACE reads with MiXCR. Of tens of thousands of distinct CDR3 sequences in the sample, 3.5% to 5.5% were seen once. Sequenced sample: PBMCs. Source of these receptors: a woman aged 60-75 years with multiple sclerosis. Both conserved end residues are part of each CDR3. A D gene is named only where the DNA matches it firmly. The size entry gives once, few, many, or a class for an expanded clone.

J gene | D gene | V gene | clone size | CDR3 DNA | CDR3 protein
TRBJ1-4 | . | TRBV11-2 | many | TGTGCCAGCAGCTCCCTCCGAGGCAGGGATCATGAAAAACTGTTTTTT | CASSSLRGRDHEKLFF
TRBJ2-2 | . | TRBV7-2 | many | TGTGCCAGCAGCTTAGCCCCCGCGCCGAACACCGGGGAGCTGTTTTTT | CASSLAPAPNTGELFF
TRBJ1-3 | TRBD1 | TRBV29-1 | many | TGCAGCGTAAATACAGGGGTCCTCGGAAACACCATATATTTT | CSVNTGVLGNTIYF
TRBJ2-1 | TRBD2 | TRBV12-3/TRBV12-4 | many | TGTGCCAGCAGTTCTACTAGCGGGAGGGGGGAGCAGTTCTTC | CASSSTSGRGEQFF
TRBJ1-1 | . | TRBV20-1 | many | TGCAGTGCTAGCGGGGCGGGGAACACTGAAGCTTTCTTT | CSASGAGNTEAFF
TRBJ1-1 | . | TRBV7-2 | many | TGTGCCAGCAGCTCGGCAGGGGTTTACGGTGAAGCTTTCTTT | CASSSAGVYGEAFF
TRBJ2-1 | TRBD2 | TRBV6-2/TRBV6-3 | few | TGTGCCAGCAGCTACGGACTAGCGGACTTCAATGAGCAGTTCTTC | CASSYGLADFNEQFF
TRBJ2-3 | TRBD2 | TRBV6-2/TRBV6-3 | many | TGTGCCAGCATGAAAGGGACTAGCGGGGGCACAGATACGCAGTATTTT | CASMKGTSGGTDTQYF
TRBJ2-3 | TRBD2 | TRBV12-3/TRBV12-4 | many | TGTGCCAGCAGGTCTAGCGGGAAGGATACGCAGTATTTT | CASRSSGKDTQYF
TRBJ2-7 | TRBD1 | TRBV5-1 | many | TGCGCCAGCAGCGAGGACAGGGACGAGCAGTACTTC | CASSEDRDEQYF
TRBJ1-1 | . | TRBV7-3 | many | TGTGCCAGCAGCAGGGAAGACAGAGCTGAAGCTTTCTTT | CASSREDRAEAFF
TRBJ1-2 | . | TRBV28 | many | TGTGCCAGCAGTTTGAAGGGCCCCTATGGCTACACCTTC | CASSLKGPYGYTF